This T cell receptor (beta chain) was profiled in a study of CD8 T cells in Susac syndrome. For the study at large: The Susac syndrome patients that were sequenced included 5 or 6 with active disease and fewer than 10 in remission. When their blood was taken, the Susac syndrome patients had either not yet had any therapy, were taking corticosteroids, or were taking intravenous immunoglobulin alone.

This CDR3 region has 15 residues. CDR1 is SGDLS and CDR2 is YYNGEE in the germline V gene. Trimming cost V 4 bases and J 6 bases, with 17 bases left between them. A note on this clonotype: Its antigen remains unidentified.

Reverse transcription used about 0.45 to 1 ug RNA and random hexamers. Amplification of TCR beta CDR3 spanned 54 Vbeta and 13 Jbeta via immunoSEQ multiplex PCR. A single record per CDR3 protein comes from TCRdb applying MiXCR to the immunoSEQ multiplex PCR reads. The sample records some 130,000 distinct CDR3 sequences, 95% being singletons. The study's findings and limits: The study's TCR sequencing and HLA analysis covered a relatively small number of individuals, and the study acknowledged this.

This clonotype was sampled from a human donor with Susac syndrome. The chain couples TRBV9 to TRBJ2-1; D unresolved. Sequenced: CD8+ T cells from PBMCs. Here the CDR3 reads CASSRFDSSGNEQFF. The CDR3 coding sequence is TGTGCCAGCAGCCGATTCGACTCGTCTGGCAATGAGCAGTTCTTC.